These 10 T cell receptor beta chains originate from one sample sequenced in a study of cytomegalovirus exposure and HLA in healthy donors. In the PCR, 60 Vbeta and 13 Jbeta primers were used. Some clones are missing from TCRdb's copy, which holds only in-frame ones; the method was immunoSEQ multiplex PCR. This table holds about 200,000 clones. What was sequenced was PBMCs. These receptors all come from a girl aged 2 to 10 in good health and CMV-seropositive.

V is TRBV4-1 and J is TRBJ2-4; D is unclear. The ends were cut back, 0 bases at V and 0 bases at J, with 6 bases in the middle. The CDR3 totals 15 residues. Germline values: CDR1 MGHRA, CDR2 YSYEKL. CDR3 sequence reads: CASSQEYVAKNIQYF. Written as DNA, the CDR3 is TGCGCCAGCAGCCAAGAGTATGTAGCCAAAAACATTCAGTACTTC.

This chain links TRBV6-1 with TRBJ1-4; no reliable D call. Trimming shortened V by 5 bases and J by 0 bases, and 7 bases separated the two germline ends. The CDR3 is 14 amino acids. Germline values: CDR1 MNHNS, CDR2 SASEGT. The CDR3 spells CASSPTATNEKLFF. In DNA form, the CDR3 reads TGTGCCAGCAGTCCCACAGCAACTAATGAAAAACTGTTTTTT.

The chain is built from TRBV10-1 and TRBJ2-1; 11 bases are a match to TRBD2. Looked up from germline, CDR1 is WNHNN and CDR2 is SYGVQD (reference sequence). Unmatched junction bases numbered 2, after V lost 0 bases and J lost 4 bases. The CDR3 has 16 amino acids. The CDR3 DNA follows: TGCGCCAGCAGTGAGTCGACTAGCGGGATTTACAATGAGCAGTTCTTC. Residues: CASSESTSGIYNEQFF.

V usage is TRBV13 and J usage is TRBJ1-5; maybe TRBD1 (5 bases). V lost 2 bases, J lost 8 bases, and 7 bases lay in between. Germline V gene data show CDR1 as PRHDT and CDR2 as FYEKMQ (reference sequence). CDR3 size: 12 residues. CDR3 region: CASSLSGEPQHF. The CDR3 region has the DNA TGTGCCAGCAGCTTATCGGGGGAGCCCCAGCATTTT.

V usage is TRBV5-4 and J usage is TRBJ1-2, with TRBD1 matching 12 bases. Germline CDR1 is SGHNT and CDR2 is YYREEE (reference sequence). The CDR3 contains 17 residues. V lost 4 bases and J lost 3; bases outside the gene matches: 10. The CDR3 reads CASSLSGQGASDYGYTF. CDR3 DNA sequence: TGTGCCAGCAGCCTATCGGGACAGGGGGCGTCGGACTATGGCTACACCTTC.

The chain carries TRBV7-9 and TRBJ2-2, with 10 bases matching TRBD1. The CDR3 consists of 19 residues. Trimming cost V 3 bases and J 2 bases; bases outside gene matches: 12. CDR1 SEHNR and CDR2 FQNEAQ come from the germline V gene (reference sequence). The DNA of the CDR3 is TGTGCCAGCAGCTTTCAAACCCCGGGACAGGGGACTAACACCGGGGAGCTGTTTTTT. Amino acids: CASSFQTPGQGTNTGELFF.

This chain connects TRBV7-9 to TRBJ2-1; 9 bases agree with TRBD2. Per the germline V gene, CDR1 is SEHNR and CDR2 is FQNEAQ (reference sequence). This CDR3 spans 14 amino acids. Trimming at V came to 5 bases and at J to 8 bases, leaving 7 bases not matched to a gene. The CDR3 nucleotides read TGTGCCAGCAGCGTTAGCGGGAGAGGGGATGAGCAGTTCTTC. Protein: CASSVSGRGDEQFF.

This chain connects TRBV11-3 to TRBJ2-5, with 8 nucleotides matching TRBD1. The CDR3 is 14 residues long. With V trimmed by 5 bases and J by 2 bases, 4 bases remained unmatched. Germline V gene data show CDR1 as SGHNT and CDR2 as YENEEA. CDR3 protein: CASSAWTGQETQYF. CDR3 nucleotide sequence: TGTGCCAGCAGCGCGTGGACAGGGCAAGAGACCCAGTACTTC.

The rearrangement uses TRBV6-6 and TRBJ2-5; 8 bases map to TRBD2. This CDR3 has 16 residues. The V gene end was trimmed by 0 bases and the J gene end by 0 bases; junction bases not matched to a gene: 3. The germline V gene encodes CDR1 MNHNY and CDR2 SVGAGI (reference sequence). Here the CDR3 DNA reads TGTGCCAGCAGTTACTCGGGTAGCGGGAACCAAGAGACCCAGTACTTC. Amino acids: CASSYSGSGNQETQYF.

This chain links TRBV27 with TRBJ2-5, with TRBD2 matching 9 bases. This CDR3 region has 16 residues. Trimming cost V 6 bases and J 8 bases; bases outside gene matches: 16. From germline, CDR1 is MNHEY and CDR2 SMNVEV (reference sequence). CDR3 coding DNA: TGTGCCAGCAGGACCCGGACTAGCGTCACGCAATGTACCCAGTACTTC. Translated, it gives CASRTRTSVTQCTQYF.